This T cell receptor (beta chain) is drawn from a study of glioma-infiltrating T cells after dendritic cell vaccination. For the study at large: Dendritic cells derived from monocytes and pulsed with autologous tumor lysate formed the vaccine.

Trimming stripped 2 bases from V and 10 bases from J, with 12 bases between. Per the germline V gene, CDR1 is MRHNA and CDR2 is SNTAGT. This CDR3 is built from 14 residues. The method was immunoSEQ multiplex PCR; TCRdb's version includes in-frame clones alone and lacks a portion of them. The table includes some 70,000 clones, 65% to 90% detected once. The chain links TRBV6-4 to TRBJ1-6; D is unresolved. The material sequenced was blood, taken before dendritic cell vaccination. The clonotype originates from a human donor with glioblastoma. This CDR3 reads CASSDEEGGSPLHF. CDR3 DNA: TGTGCCAGCAGTGACGAGGAGGGAGGGTCACCCCTCCACTTT.